This passage covers 7 T cell receptor beta chains from one sample sequenced in a study of identical twins. TCRdb reprocessed the 5' RACE reads with MiXCR, giving one entry per CDR3 protein. The data show over 200,000 distinct CDR3 sequences, over 8% seen once. Sequenced material: memory (CD45RO+) T cells sorted from blood. All receptors come from a woman between 18 and 30 years old in good health.

The sample holds a few counts of this clonotype. This rearrangement joins TRBV5-6 to TRBJ2-1, with D maybe TRBD1 (6 bases). V lost 7 bases and J lost 4, with 18 bases in between. This CDR3 has 15 amino acids. The germline V gene encodes CDR1 SGHDT and CDR2 YYEEEE. Written as DNA, the CDR3 is TGTGCCAGCCAAATAGCAGGGGATCCTTACAATGAGCAGTTCTTC. This sequence encodes CASQIAGDPYNEQFF.

The rearrangement links TRBV30 to TRBJ2-5; 8 nucleotides agree with TRBD2. V shed 0 bases, J shed 3 bases, and the junction held 6 bases outside the gene matches. The length of the CDR3 is 15 residues. CDR1 and CDR2 from the germline V gene are GTSNPN and SVGIG (reference sequence). The CDR3 coding sequence is TGTGCCTGGAGTGTAGGCCTAGCGGGCAAAGAGACCCAGTACTTC. Encoded protein: CAWSVGLAGKETQYF.

J is TRBJ2-7 and V is TRBV20-1; D possibly matches TRBD1 or TRBD2 (5 bases each). CDR1 DFQATT and CDR2 SNEGSKA come from the germline V gene (reference sequence). V lost 5 bases, J lost 2 bases, and 16 bases lay in between. The length of the CDR3 is 14 residues. The CDR3 DNA follows: TGCAGTGCTGGAACCGGGACGGCCACCTACGAGCAGTACTTC. Translating gives CSAGTGTATYEQYF.

The rearrangement uses TRBV4-2 and TRBJ1-2; 8 positions agree with TRBD1. Trimming took 1 base from V and 2 from J; bases not matched to a gene: 3. Germline loops: CDR1 LGHNA, CDR2 YNFKEQ. The CDR3 sequence is 15 residues long. CDR3 sequence reads: CASSQAGGENYGYTF. The CDR3 nucleotides read TGTGCCAGCAGCCAAGCAGGGGGCGAGAACTATGGCTACACCTTC.

The chain recombines TRBV27 with TRBJ2-1; D remains unclear. V was trimmed by 6 bases and J by 0 bases, leaving 12 bases between them. The CDR3 runs 15 residues. Looked up from germline, CDR1 is MNHEY and CDR2 is SMNVEV (reference sequence). The CDR3 DNA follows: TGTGCCAGCAGACCCACACCGCTCTCCTACAATGAGCAGTTCTTC. It encodes CASRPTPLSYNEQFF.

There are many counts of this clonotype. The J gene is TRBJ2-3, the V gene TRBV29-1; 8 bases are shared with TRBD1. Germline CDR1 is SQVTM and CDR2 is ANQGSEA. This CDR3 comprises 12 residues. The junction had 7 bases not matched to a gene; V was cut back by 5 bases and J by 9 bases. The CDR3 loop is CSVSGTGPTQYF. For the CDR3, the DNA is TGCAGCGTTTCCGGGACAGGCCCAACGCAGTATTTT.

Only a few counts were recorded for this clonotype. The chain couples TRBV5-1 to TRBJ1-2, with a possible D match to TRBD1 (5 bases). This CDR3 is built from 13 residues. The V gene lost 4 bases and the J gene lost 5 bases, with 12 bases spanning the gap. Germline loops: CDR1 SGHRS, CDR2 YFSETQ. CDR3 sequence reads: CASSLSGVYGYTF. Written as DNA, the CDR3 is TGCGCCAGCAGCCTATCGGGGGTTTATGGCTACACCTTC.